These 6 T cell receptor beta chains were all obtained from the same sample, sequenced in a study of T cell repertoires in cytomegalovirus infection. TCRdb re-called the reads through MiXCR, storing one row per CDR3 protein. The sample records fewer than 350,000 distinct CDR3 sequences, more than 8% being singletons. Input material: PBMCs. The origin of the receptors is a human donor in good health (CMV status not recorded). Some clones in this sample may be carry-over from other donors' samples.

This clonotype came up many times. V and J are TRBV15 and TRBJ2-3; 9 bases fit TRBD2. Germline V lookup: CDR1 LNHNV, CDR2 YYDKDF (reference sequence). The CDR3 contains 17 residues. The ends lost 1 base at V and 5 bases at J; junction bases unmatched: 10. CDR3 protein: CATSRVPVREGVDTQYF. DNA of the CDR3: TGTGCCACCAGCAGAGTCCCAGTGCGGGAGGGAGTAGATACGCAGTATTTT.

This clonotype has at least ten counts. The rearrangement links TRBV11-2 to TRBJ1-6, with D unresolved. The germline gives CDR1 SGHAT, CDR2 FQNNGV. The CDR3 totals 15 residues. V was trimmed by 1 base and J by 6 bases, leaving 10 bases between them. This CDR3 reads CASSLVGLPNSPLHF. In nucleotides, the CDR3 is TGTGCCAGCAGCTTAGTAGGACTCCCTAATTCACCCCTCCACTTT.

This clonotype was detected ten times or more. This chain uses TRBV7-2 with TRBJ1-1, with unresolved D. The CDR3 covers 13 residues. CDR1 SGHTA and CDR2 FQGNSA come from the germline V gene. Trimming cost V 2 bases and J 6 bases, with 10 bases left between them. CDR3 sequence reads: CASSLMGSAEAFF. As DNA, the CDR3 is TGTGCCAGCAGCTTAATGGGATCGGCTGAAGCTTTCTTT. Using reference TRBV7-2 and TRBJ1-1 for the parts outside the CDR3, the full variable domain is GAGVSQSPSNKVTEKGKDVELRCDPISGHTALYWYRQSLGQGLEFLIYFQGNSAPDKSGLPSDRFSAERTGGSVSTLTIQRTQQEDSAVYLCASSLMGSAEAFFGQGTRLTVV.

This clonotype has at least ten counts. The chain combines TRBV14 with TRBJ2-1; 8 nucleotides line up with TRBD1. CDR3 length equals 16 residues. J was trimmed by 0 bases and V by 3 bases; bases with no gene match: 4. Germline V gene lookup returns CDR1 SGHDN and CDR2 FVKESK. This CDR3 is CASSHRQGSSYNEQFF. As DNA, the CDR3 is TGTGCCAGCAGCCACAGACAGGGGAGCTCCTACAATGAGCAGTTCTTC.

In this sample, this clonotype turned up many times. The chain joins TRBV4-3 to TRBJ2-1; D may match TRBD1 or TRBD2 (5 bases each). Per germline, CDR1 LGHNA and CDR2 YSLEER. This CDR3 region has 13 residues. Trimming shortened V by 4 bases and J by 7 bases, and 11 bases separated the two germline ends. CDR3 bases: TGCGCCAGCAGCCTGGGGGAAGGGAATGAGCAGTTCTTC. It is translated as CASSLGEGNEQFF.

This clonotype was recorded many times. The chain carries TRBV12-3 or TRBV12-4 and TRBJ2-7, with 11 bases lining up with TRBD2. With V trimmed by 2 bases and J by 0 bases, 6 bases remained unmatched. The CDR3 has 17 amino acids. CDR3 in amino acids: CASSLLAGGIVSYEQYF. In nucleotides, the CDR3 is TGTGCCAGCAGTTTACTAGCGGGAGGCATTGTCTCCTACGAGCAGTACTTC.